These T cell receptor beta chains were read from a single sample in a study of T cell changes during pregnancy in multiple sclerosis. Sequencing used immunoSEQ multiplex PCR; TCRdb keeps in-frame clones, though not all of them. Of tens of thousands of clones in the sample, roughly 86% were seen once. The sample consisted of CD8+ T cells from peripheral blood mononuclear cells, taken in the first trimester of pregnancy. The receptors originated from a female donor in good health, enrolled as a control in a pregnancy study. Both conserved end residues are trimmed from each CDR3. D genes are given only for firm matches.

D,length,V,CDR3
.,11,TRBV6-4,ASSDSDGGEQY
.,12,TRBV9,ASSVGKGNNEQF
TRBD1,13,TRBV6-6,ASSSTGEGANVLT
.,11,TRBV6-1,ASSVRENTEAF
TRBD1,12,TRBV6-5,ATKGGADTGELF
.,13,TRBV7-3,ASSPGTRVQNEQF
.,15,TRBV4-2,ASSQDLQETGTSPLH
TRBD1,11,TRBV19,ASMGTATGELF
TRBD1,14,TRBV9,ASSAPPEGQADTQY
TRBD1,14,TRBV28,ATSTGAHSGANVLT
.,12,TRBV6-4,ASSDGGGLDTQY
.,13,TRBV7-9,ASSIPGQSYNEQF
.,11,TRBV28,ASSLTAGQPQH
.,12,TRBV19,ASSIKGGGHGYT
TRBD1,14,TRBV10-3,AISEDMGQGNSPLH
.,11,TRBV27,ASSFGYTGELF
.,12,TRBV6-1,ASSEGGANTEAF
.,10,TRBV6-5,ASSLDYTEQY
.,9,TRBV28,ASIGGTEAF
.,9,TRBV6-5,ASSSGNEQF
TRBD1,12,TRBV28,ASSPPGGGETQY
TRBD1,12,TRBV27,ASSLSQDRVTQH
.,9,TRBV29-1,SVPGDYGYT
TRBD2,14,TRBV7-9,ASSPWEGESTDTQY
TRBD2,13,TRBV5-6,ASIGPSGDPYEQY
.,15,TRBV4-3,ASSQETLAATPYEQY
TRBD1,12,TRBV27,ASKRTGSPGELF
.,11,TRBV28,ASSYVSSDEQY